This T cell receptor beta chain was captured in a study of T cells after yellow fever vaccination. In the study overall: SMART-Seq v4 Ultra Low Input handled preparation of low-cell-number fractions.

Production of TCR cDNA was by 5'RACE template switching, which also added a universal primer site and UMIs. TCRdb reprocessed the 5' RACE reads via MiXCR and lists one record per CDR3 protein. Of 130,000 or so distinct CDR3 sequences in the sample, nearly 15% were seen once. Germline CDR1 and CDR2: KGHDR and SFDVKD. The CDR3 contains 13 residues. The V end lost 6 bases, the J end lost 9 bases, and 14 bases lay between the germline ends. As regards this clonotype: The antigen remains undetermined.

Findings and limits, study-wide: Contaminating bulk clonotypes could be abundant in FACS-sorted repertoires. A large majority of primary-vaccination clones showed up again after the booster (around 95% CD4, around 85% CD8).

The clonotype comes from a man between 18 and 35 years old who received the YFV17D yellow fever vaccine. V usage is TRBV24-1 and J usage is TRBJ2-1, with D possibly being TRBD2 (6 bases). Sequenced material: CD8+ T cells sorted from PBMCs, taken 5 days after the yellow fever booster vaccination. The chain's CDR3 is CATSLRGGVEQFF. The CDR3 DNA sequence: TGTGCCACCAGTCTGCGGGGCGGGGTTGAGCAGTTCTTC.